This T cell receptor (beta chain) is drawn from a study of early T cells in non-severe SARS-CoV-2 infection. In the study overall: Chains stayed unpaired after sequencing of bulk RNA from unsorted whole blood.

Study-level findings and limits: The matching step, a VDJdb search, favored anti-spike CD8 responses and missed private and CD4 specificities.

The CDR3 contains 15 residues. Between the trimmed V and J ends, which lost 3 bases and 4 bases, there was a span of 16 bases. Germline V gene lookup returns CDR1 GTSNPN and CDR2 SVGIG (reference sequence). This clonotype was counted ten times or more. The antigen remains unidentified. Individual cDNA molecules received unique molecular identifiers. A single record per CDR3 protein comes from TCRdb applying MiXCR to the 5' RACE reads. The table includes over 45,000 distinct CDR3 sequences, 4.5% to 7% detected once. This TCR was sampled from an adult who was a healthcare worker with PCR-confirmed SARS-CoV-2 infection or an uninfected control (not recorded which). Sequencing used whole blood. J is TRBJ2-1 and V is TRBV30; perhaps TRBD2 as D (7 bases). This chain's CDR3 is CAWRGAGAFYNEQFF. The CDR3 DNA sequence: TGTGCCTGGAGGGGGGCGGGAGCGTTTTACAATGAGCAGTTCTTC. The whole variable domain, remainder taken from reference TRBV30 and TRBJ2-1, is SQTIHQWPATLVQPVGSPLSLECTVEGTSNPNLYWYRQAAGRGLQLLFYSVGIGQISSEVPQNLSASRPQDRQFILSSKKLLLSDSGFYLCAWRGAGAFYNEQFFGPGTRLTVL.